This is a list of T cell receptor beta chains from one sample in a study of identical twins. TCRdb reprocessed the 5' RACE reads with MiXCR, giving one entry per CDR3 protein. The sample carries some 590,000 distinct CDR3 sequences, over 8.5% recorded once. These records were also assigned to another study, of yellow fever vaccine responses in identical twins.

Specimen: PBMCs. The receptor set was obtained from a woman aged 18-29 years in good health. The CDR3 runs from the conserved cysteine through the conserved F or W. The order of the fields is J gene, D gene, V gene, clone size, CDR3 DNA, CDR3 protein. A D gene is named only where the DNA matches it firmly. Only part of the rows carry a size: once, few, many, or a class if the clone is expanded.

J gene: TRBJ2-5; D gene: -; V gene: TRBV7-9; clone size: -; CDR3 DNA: TGTGCCAGCAGCCGACTCGACAGGTGGGGACAAGAGACCCAGTACTTC; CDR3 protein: CASSRLDRWGQETQYF
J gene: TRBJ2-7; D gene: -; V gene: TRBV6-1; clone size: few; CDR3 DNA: TGTGCCAGCAGTGAAGCGGTCAGGGCCTTGGGGGAGCAGTACTTC; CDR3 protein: CASSEAVRALGEQYF
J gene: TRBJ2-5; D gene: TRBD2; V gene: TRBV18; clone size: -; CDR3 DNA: TGTGCCAGCTCACCCTTAGCGGGGATTCAAGAGACCCAGTACTTC; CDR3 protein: CASSPLAGIQETQYF
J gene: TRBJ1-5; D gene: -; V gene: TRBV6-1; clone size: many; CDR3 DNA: TGTGCCAGTGGGGGGCAGGTTCATCAGCCCCAGCATTTT; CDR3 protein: CASGGQVHQPQHF
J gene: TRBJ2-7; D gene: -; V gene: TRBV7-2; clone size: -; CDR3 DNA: TGTGCCAGCAGCTCGACAGTTTCAGCCTACGAGCAGTACTTC; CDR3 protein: CASSSTVSAYEQYF
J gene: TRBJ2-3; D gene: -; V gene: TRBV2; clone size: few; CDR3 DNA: TGTGCCAGCAATTTTGCGCAGGCAAGGGAGGTGCCAGATACGCAGTATTTT; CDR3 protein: CASNFAQAREVPDTQYF
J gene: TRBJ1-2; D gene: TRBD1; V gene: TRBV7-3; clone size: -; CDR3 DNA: TGTGCCAGCAGCCCAGGGACAGGGATCGGCTACACCTTC; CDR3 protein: CASSPGTGIGYTF
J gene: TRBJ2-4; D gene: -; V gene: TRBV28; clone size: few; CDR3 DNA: TGTGCCAGCAGTTCTGCGGGGCAAAACATTCAGTACTTC; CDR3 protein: CASSSAGQNIQYF
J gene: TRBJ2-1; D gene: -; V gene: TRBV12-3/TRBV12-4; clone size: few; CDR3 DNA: TGTGCCAGCAGTTTAAGGGCTGCGGGTCGACCCTACAATGAGCAGTTCTTC; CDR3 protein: CASSLRAAGRPYNEQFF
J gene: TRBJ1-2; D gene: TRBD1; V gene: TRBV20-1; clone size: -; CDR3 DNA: TGCAGTGCTTCAGGGGGCGCGGGGAATGGCTACACCTTC; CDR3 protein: CSASGGAGNGYTF
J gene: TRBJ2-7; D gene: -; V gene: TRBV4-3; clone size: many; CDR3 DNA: TGCGCCAGCAGCCAAGATAATGGGGCGGCCTCCTACGAGCAGTACTTC; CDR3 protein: CASSQDNGAASYEQYF
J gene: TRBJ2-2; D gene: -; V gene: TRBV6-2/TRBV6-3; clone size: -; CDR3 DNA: TGTGCAACCGGGGTCAGGCCCACTGACGGGGAGCTGTTTTTT; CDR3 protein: CATGVRPTDGELFF
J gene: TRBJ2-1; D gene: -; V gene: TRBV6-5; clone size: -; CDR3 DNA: TGTGCCAGCAGTTACTCGAATCGGGGTCATTCTAATGAGCAGTTCTTC; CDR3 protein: CASSYSNRGHSNEQFF
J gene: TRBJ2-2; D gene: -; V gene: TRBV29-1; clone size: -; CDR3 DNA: TGCAGCGCCACCCGAGGAAGGGCCGGGGAGCTGTTTTTT; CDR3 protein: CSATRGRAGELFF
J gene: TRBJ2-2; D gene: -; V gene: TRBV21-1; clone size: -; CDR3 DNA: TGTGCCAGCAGCGACCCGTCGGACAGGAACGGGGAGCTGTTTTTT; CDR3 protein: CASSDPSDRNGELFF
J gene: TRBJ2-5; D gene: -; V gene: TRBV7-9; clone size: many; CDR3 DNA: TGTGCCAGCAGCCCCCGACAGACGAGGCAAGAGACCCAGTACTTC; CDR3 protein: CASSPRQTRQETQYF
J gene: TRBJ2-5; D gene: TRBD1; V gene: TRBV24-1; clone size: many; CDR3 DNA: TGTGCCACCAGTGATTTAGGGACAGGGCGCGAGACCCAGTACTTC; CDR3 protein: CATSDLGTGRETQYF
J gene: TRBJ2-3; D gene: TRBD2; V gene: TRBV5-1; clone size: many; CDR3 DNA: TGCGCCAGCAGCTTCGAACTAGCGGGGGGTGCAGATACGCAGTATTTT; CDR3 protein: CASSFELAGGADTQYF
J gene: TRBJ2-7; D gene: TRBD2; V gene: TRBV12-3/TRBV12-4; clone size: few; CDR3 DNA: TGTGCCAGCAGTCAAGGACTAGCGGGAGCGATCTCCTACGAGCAGTACTTC; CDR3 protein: CASSQGLAGAISYEQYF
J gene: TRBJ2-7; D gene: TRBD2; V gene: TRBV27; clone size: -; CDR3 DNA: TGTGCCAGCCGACCGGCTAGCGGGCTCCCCTCCTACGAGCAGTACTTC; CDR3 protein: CASRPASGLPSYEQYF
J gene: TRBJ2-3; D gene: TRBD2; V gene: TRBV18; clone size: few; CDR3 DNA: TGTGCCAGCTCATCGGGACTAGATGTCACAGATACGCAGTATTTT; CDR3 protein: CASSSGLDVTDTQYF
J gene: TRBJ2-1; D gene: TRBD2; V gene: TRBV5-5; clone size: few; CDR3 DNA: TGTGCCAGCAGCTTGGATCTAGCGGGGGGGATCTCCTACAATGAGCAGTTCTTC; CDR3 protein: CASSLDLAGGISYNEQFF